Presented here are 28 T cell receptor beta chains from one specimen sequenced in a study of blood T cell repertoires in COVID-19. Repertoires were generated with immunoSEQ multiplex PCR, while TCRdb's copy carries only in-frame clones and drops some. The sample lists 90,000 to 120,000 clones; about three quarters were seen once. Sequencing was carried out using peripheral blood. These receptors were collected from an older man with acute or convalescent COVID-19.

CDR3 sequence: CASSVVTGGGGYTF. The CDR3 coding sequence is TGTGCCAGCAGCGTAGTCACGGGGGGCGGCGGCTACACCTTC. The rearrangement joins TRBV9 to TRBJ1-2; perhaps TRBD1 as D (6 bases). CDR1 is SGDLS, CDR2 YYNGEE, per germline. This CDR3 has 14 amino acids. Trimming removed 0 bases from V and 8 bases from J, with 14 bases in between.

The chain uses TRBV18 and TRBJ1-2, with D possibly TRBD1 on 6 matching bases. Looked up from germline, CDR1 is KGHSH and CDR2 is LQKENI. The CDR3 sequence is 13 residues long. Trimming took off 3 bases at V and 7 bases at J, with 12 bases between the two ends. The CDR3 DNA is TGTGCCAGCTCACCTGGACAGATCCTTGGCTACACCTTC. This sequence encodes CASSPGQILGYTF.

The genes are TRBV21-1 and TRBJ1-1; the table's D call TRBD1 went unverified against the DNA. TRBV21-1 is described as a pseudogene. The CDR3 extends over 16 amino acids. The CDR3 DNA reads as TGTGCCAGCAGCAAACCGGGACAGGGGGCTCTTACTGAAGCTTTCTTT. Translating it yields CASSKPGQGALTEAFF.

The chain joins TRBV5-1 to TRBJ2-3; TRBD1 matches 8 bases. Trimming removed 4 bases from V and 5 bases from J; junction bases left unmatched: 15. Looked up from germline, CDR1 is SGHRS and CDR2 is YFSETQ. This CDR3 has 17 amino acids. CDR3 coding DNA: TGCGCCAGCAGCCCCGGACAGGGATCTTTTGGTGGAGATACGCAGTATTTT. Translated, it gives CASSPGQGSFGGDTQYF. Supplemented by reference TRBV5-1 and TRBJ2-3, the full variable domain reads KAGVTQTPRYLIKTRGQQVTLSCSPISGHRSVSWYQQTPGQGLQFLFEYFSETQRNKGNFPGRFSGRQFSNSRSEMNVSTLELGDSALYLCASSPGQGSFGGDTQYFGPGTRLTVL.

Here the CDR3 DNA reads TGTGCCAGCAGCCGGGGGGAAAAACTGTTTTTT. Amino acid sequence: CASSRGEKLFF. The chain carries TRBV7-9 and TRBJ1-4; D might be TRBD1 (5 bases). V gave up 5 bases and J gave up 8 bases, with 6 bases separating them. The CDR3 covers 11 residues. Germline V gene lookup returns CDR1 SEHNR and CDR2 FQNEAQ (reference sequence). Filled out from reference TRBV7-9 and TRBJ1-4, the complete variable domain reads DTGVSQNPRHKITKRGQNVTFRCDPISEHNRLYWYRQTLGQGPEFLTYFQNEAQLEKSRLLSDRFSAERPKGSFSTLEIQRTEQGDSAMYLCASSRGEKLFFGSGTQLSVL.

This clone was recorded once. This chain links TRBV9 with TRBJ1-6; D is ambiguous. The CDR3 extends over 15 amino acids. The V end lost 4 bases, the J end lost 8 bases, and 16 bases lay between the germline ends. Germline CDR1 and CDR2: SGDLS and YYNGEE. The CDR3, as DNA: TGTGCCAGCAGCCCGGCTTATCCGAGGGATTCACCCCTCCACTTT. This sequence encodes CASSPAYPRDSPLHF.

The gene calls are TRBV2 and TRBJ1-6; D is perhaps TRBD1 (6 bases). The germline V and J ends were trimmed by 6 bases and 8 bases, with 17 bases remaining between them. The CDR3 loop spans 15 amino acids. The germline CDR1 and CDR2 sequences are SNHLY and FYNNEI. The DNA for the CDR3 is TGTGCCAGCAGCGACTGGACAGCGCATGATTCACCCCTCCACTTT. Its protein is CASSDWTAHDSPLHF.

This chain's CDR3 is CASSFTGDADTQYF. The CDR3 nucleotides are TGTGCCAGCAGTTTTACAGGGGATGCAGATACGCAGTATTTT. The rearrangement links TRBV28 to TRBJ2-3, with TRBD1 matching 7 bases. The CDR3 extends over 14 amino acids. The germline gives CDR1 MDHEN, CDR2 SYDVKM. The junction had 4 bases not matched to a gene; V was cut back by 3 bases and J by 4 bases. The full variable domain, its missing parts supplied by reference TRBV28 and TRBJ2-3, is DVKVTQSSRYLVKRTGEKVFLECVQDMDHENMFWYRQDPGLGLRLIYFSYDVKMKEKGDIPEGYSVSREKKERFSLILESASTNQTSMYLCASSFTGDADTQYFGPGTRLTVL.

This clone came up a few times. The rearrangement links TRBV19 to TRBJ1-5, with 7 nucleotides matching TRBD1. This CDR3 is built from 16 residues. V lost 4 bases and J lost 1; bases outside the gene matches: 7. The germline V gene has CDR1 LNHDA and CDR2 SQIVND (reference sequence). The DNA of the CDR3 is TGTGCCAGTAGTAAAGGGGGCGCAATAAGCAATCAGCCCCAGCATTTT. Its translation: CASSKGGAISNQPQHF.

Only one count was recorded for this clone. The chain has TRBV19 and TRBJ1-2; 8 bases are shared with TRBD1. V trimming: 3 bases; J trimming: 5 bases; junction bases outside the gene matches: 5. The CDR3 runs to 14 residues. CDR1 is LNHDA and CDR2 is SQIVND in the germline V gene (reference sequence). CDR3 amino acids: CASSIPGQEYGYTF. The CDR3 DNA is TGTGCCAGTAGTATTCCGGGACAGGAGTATGGCTACACCTTC.

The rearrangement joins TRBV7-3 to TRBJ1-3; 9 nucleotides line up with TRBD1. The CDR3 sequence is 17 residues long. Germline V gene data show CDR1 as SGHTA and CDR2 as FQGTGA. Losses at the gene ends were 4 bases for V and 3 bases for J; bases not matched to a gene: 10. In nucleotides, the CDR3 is TGTGCCAGCAGCTACTCCTACAGGGGGCGTTATGGAAACACCATATATTTT. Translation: CASSYSYRGRYGNTIYF. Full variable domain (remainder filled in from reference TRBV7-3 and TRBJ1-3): GAGVSQTPSNKVTEKGKYVELRCDPISGHTALYWYRQSLGQGPEFLIYFQGTGAADDSGLPNDRFFAVRPEGSVSTLKIQRTERGDSAVYLCASSYSYRGRYGNTIYFGEGSWLTVV.

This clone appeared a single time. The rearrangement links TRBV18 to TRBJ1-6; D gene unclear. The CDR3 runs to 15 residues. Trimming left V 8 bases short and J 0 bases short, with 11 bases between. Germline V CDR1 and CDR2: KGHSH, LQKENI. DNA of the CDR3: TGTGCCAGCCAAATCGACATCTCCTATAATTCACCCCTCCACTTT. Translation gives CASQIDISYNSPLHF.

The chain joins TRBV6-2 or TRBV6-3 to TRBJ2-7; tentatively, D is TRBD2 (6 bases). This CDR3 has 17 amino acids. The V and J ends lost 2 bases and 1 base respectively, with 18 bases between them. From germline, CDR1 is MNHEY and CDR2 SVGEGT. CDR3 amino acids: CASSYPKGDLRSYEQYF. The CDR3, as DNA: TGTGCCAGCAGTTACCCAAAAGGGGACTTGAGGTCCTACGAGCAGTACTTC.

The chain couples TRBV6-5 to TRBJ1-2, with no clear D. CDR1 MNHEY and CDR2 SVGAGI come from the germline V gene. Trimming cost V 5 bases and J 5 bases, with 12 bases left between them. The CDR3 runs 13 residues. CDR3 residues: CASSRAEGYGYTF. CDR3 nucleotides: TGTGCCAGCAGTCGCGCCGAGGGATATGGCTACACCTTC.

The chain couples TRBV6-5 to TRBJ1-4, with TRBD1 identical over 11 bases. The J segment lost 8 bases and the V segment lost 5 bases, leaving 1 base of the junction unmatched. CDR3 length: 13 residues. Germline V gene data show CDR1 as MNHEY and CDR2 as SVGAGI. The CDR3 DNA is TGTGCCAGCAGTCGGGACAGGGGGGAAAAACTGTTTTTT. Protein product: CASSRDRGEKLFF.

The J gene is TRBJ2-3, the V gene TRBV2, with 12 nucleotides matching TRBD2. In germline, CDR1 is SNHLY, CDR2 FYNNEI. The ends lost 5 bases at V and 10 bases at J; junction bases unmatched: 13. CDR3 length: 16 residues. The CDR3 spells CASSFRLAGVRYAQYF. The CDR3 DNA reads TGTGCCAGCAGTTTTAGACTAGCGGGGGTCAGATACGCGCAGTATTTT.

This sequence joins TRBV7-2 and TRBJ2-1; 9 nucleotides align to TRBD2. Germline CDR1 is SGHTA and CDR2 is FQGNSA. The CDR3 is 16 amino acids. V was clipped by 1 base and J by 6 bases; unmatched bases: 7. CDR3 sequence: CASSLESSGVINEQFF. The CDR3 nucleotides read TGTGCCAGCAGCTTAGAGTCTAGCGGGGTTATCAATGAGCAGTTCTTC.

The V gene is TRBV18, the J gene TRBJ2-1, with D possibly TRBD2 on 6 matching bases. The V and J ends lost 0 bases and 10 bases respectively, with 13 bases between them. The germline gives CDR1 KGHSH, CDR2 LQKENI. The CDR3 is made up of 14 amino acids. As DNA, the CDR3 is TGTGCCAGCTCACCACCGAACAGCCGGGGGGAGCAGTTCTTC. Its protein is CASSPPNSRGEQFF.

The CDR3 sequence is CATSRDLPSTSYEQYF. CDR3 in DNA: TGTGCCACCAGCAGAGATCTCCCGTCTACCTCCTACGAGCAGTACTTC. The V call is TRBV15, the J call TRBJ2-7; D unresolved. The CDR3 covers 16 residues. CDR1 LNHNV and CDR2 YYDKDF come from the germline V gene (reference sequence). Trimming cost V 0 bases and J 0 bases, with 12 bases left between them.

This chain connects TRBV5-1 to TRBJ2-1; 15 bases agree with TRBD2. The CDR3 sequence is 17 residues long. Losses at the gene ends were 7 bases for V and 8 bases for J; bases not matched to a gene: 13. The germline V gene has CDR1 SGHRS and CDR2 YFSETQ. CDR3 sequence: CASGGLAGGPSHYEQFF. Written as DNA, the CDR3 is TGCGCCAGCGGGGGACTAGCGGGGGGACCATCGCATTATGAGCAGTTCTTC.

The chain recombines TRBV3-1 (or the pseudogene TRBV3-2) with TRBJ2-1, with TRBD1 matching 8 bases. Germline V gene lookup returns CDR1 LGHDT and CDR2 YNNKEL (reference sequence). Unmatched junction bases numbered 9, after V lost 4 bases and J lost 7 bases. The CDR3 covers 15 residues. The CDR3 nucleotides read TGTGCCAGCAGCCCGCCCGACAGGGGAGGTAATGAGCAGTTCTTC. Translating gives CASSPPDRGGNEQFF.

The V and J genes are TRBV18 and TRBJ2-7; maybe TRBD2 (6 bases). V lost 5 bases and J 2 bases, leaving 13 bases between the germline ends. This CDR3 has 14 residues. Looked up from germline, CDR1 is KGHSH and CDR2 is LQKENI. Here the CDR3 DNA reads TGTGCCAGCTCAGGGCGGGACTTGGCCTACGAGCAGTACTTC. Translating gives CASSGRDLAYEQYF. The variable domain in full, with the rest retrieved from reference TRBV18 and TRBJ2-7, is NAGVMQNPRHLVRRRGQEARLRCSPMKGHSHVYWYRQLPEEGLKFMVYLQKENIIDESGMPKERFSAEFPKEGPSILRIQQVVRGDSAAYFCASSGRDLAYEQYFGPGTRLTVT.

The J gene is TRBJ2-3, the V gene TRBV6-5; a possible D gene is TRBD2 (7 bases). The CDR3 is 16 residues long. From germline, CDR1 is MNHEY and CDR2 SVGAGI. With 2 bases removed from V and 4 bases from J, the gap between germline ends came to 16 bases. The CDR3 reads CASSYGGGRTPDTQYF. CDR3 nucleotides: TGTGCCAGCAGTTACGGGGGGGGGCGGACCCCAGATACGCAGTATTTT.

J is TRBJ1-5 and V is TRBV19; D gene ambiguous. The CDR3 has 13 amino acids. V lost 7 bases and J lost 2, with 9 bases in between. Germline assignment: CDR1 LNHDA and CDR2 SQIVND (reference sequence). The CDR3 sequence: CASTNRGNQPQHF. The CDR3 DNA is TGTGCCAGTACCAACCGGGGCAATCAGCCCCAGCATTTT.

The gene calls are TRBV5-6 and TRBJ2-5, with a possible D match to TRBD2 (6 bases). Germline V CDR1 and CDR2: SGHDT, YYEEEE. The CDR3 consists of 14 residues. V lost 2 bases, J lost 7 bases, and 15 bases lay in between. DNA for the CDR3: TGTGCCAGCAGCTTATCTCCGGCCGGGGGGACCCAGTACTTC. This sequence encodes CASSLSPAGGTQYF.

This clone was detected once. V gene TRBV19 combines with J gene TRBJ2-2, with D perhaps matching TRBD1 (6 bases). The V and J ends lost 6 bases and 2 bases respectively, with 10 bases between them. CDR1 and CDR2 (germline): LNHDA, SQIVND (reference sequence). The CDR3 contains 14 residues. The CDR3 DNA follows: TGTGCCAGTAGATGGGGACAAAACACCGGGGAGCTGTTTTTT. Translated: CASRWGQNTGELFF.

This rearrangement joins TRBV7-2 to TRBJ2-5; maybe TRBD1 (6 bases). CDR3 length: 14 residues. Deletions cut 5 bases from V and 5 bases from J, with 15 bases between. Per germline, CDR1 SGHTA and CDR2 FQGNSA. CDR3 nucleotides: TGTGCCAGCAGCCCCTCGACAGGAGAGGAGACCCAGTACTTC. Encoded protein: CASSPSTGEETQYF. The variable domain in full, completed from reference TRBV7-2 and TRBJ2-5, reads GAGVSQSPSNKVTEKGKDVELRCDPISGHTALYWYRQSLGQGLEFLIYFQGNSAPDKSGLPSDRFSAERTGGSVSTLTIQRTQQEDSAVYLCASSPSTGEETQYFGPGTRLLVL.

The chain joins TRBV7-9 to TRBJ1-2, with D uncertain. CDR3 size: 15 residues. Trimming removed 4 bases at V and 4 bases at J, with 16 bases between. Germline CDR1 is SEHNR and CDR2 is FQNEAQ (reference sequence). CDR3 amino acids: CASSSGRSDGYGYTF. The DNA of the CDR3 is TGTGCCAGCAGCTCCGGGAGGAGTGACGGCTATGGCTACACCTTC.